Below, 29 T cell receptor beta chains from the same sample are listed, as sequenced in a study of siplizumab effects on memory and regulatory T cells. The protocol was immunoSEQ multiplex PCR, while the TCRdb copy is restricted to in-frame clones and leaves out a portion. The data show approximately 110,000 clones, more than 85% seen once. The sequenced sample consisted of CD4+ T cells sorted from blood. These receptors were obtained from a human donor in good health.

This sequence joins TRBV6-5 and TRBJ2-4; TRBD1 matches at 7 bases. The CDR3 totals 14 residues. Looked up from germline, CDR1 is MNHEY and CDR2 is SVGAGI. With V trimmed by 5 bases and J by 0 bases, 1 base remained unmatched. The CDR3 spells CASSGTVAKNIQYF. CDR3 coding DNA: TGTGCCAGCAGTGGGACAGTAGCCAAAAACATTCAGTACTTC.

This chain uses TRBV7-3 with TRBJ2-7, with 11 bases identical to TRBD2. V lost 5 bases to trimming and J lost 0 bases; unmatched junction nucleotides: 3. CDR3 length: 15 residues. Germline V gives CDR1 SGHTA, CDR2 FQGTGA. CDR3 nucleotides: TGTGCCAGCAGCCTACTAGCGGGAGCCTCCTACGAGCAGTACTTC. Protein product: CASSLLAGASYEQYF. Looking up the rest from reference TRBV7-3 and TRBJ2-7 gives the full variable domain: GAGVSQTPSNKVTEKGKYVELRCDPISGHTALYWYRQSLGQGPEFLIYFQGTGAADDSGLPNDRFFAVRPEGSVSTLKIQRTERGDSAVYLCASSLLAGASYEQYFGPGTRLTVT.

This clone appeared once. This chain uses TRBV30 with TRBJ1-4; D is ambiguous. Trimming removed 2 bases at V and 4 bases at J, with 11 bases between. This CDR3 is built from 14 residues. Germline V gives CDR1 GTSNPN, CDR2 SVGIG (reference sequence). CDR3: CAWSRAGSNEKLFF. CDR3 nucleotides: TGTGCCTGGAGTCGGGCAGGCAGTAATGAAAAACTGTTTTTT.

This chain joins TRBV5-1 and TRBJ2-5, with D tentatively TRBD2 (5 bases). The CDR3 loop spans 15 amino acids. Germline CDR1 reads SGHRS; CDR2 reads YFSETQ. Trimming took 4 bases from V and 2 from J, leaving 15 bases between them. The CDR3 nucleotides read TGCGCCAGCAGCACCGGAGGTATCTCGCAAGAGACCCAGTACTTC. It yields the protein CASSTGGISQETQYF.

The CDR3 DNA sequence: TGTGCCAGCAGCTTGACGCGGGACAGGGCCGATAGCGGGGGCTGGGAGCAGTACTTC. Encoded protein: CASSLTRDRADSGGWEQYF. V and J are TRBV11-2 and TRBJ2-7; D is perhaps TRBD1 or TRBD2 (9 bases each). This CDR3 is 19 amino acids long. Trimming took off 3 bases at V and 7 bases at J, with 31 bases between the two ends. Germline V gene sequence: CDR1 SGHAT, CDR2 FQNNGV.

The chain has TRBV7-2 and TRBJ2-3; D might be TRBD1 or TRBD2, each matching 5 bases. Germline-derived CDR1 and CDR2 are SGHTA and FQGNSA. The CDR3 has 14 residues. Trimming took off 0 bases at V and 8 bases at J, with 12 bases between the two ends. The CDR3 nucleotides read TGTGCCAGCAGCTTAGCCTCTGGGGGTGGTACGCAGTATTTT. Its translation is CASSLASGGGTQYF.

The chain links TRBV10-1 to TRBJ2-2, with 7 bases fitting TRBD1. The CDR3 has 14 amino acids. Trimming took 8 bases from V and 3 from J; bases not matched to a gene: 6. CDR1 and CDR2 (germline): WNHNN, SYGVQD (reference sequence). In DNA form, the CDR3 reads TGCGCCAGCCGTACCGGGACAGACACCGGGGAGCTGTTTTTT. Protein: CASRTGTDTGELFF.

This clone has just a few counts. The rearrangement joins TRBV6-6 to TRBJ1-1, with D unclear. CDR1 is MNHNY and CDR2 is SVGAGI in the germline V gene (reference sequence). Trimming cost V 2 bases and J 1 base, with 8 bases left between them. This CDR3 is 14 amino acids long. The CDR3 DNA sequence: TGTGCCAGCAGTTACGGACGGGCGAACACTGAAGCTTTCTTT. Its translation: CASSYGRANTEAFF.

V gene TRBV4-3 combines with J gene TRBJ2-1; D gene ambiguous. From germline, CDR1 is LGHNA and CDR2 YSLEER. V was shortened by 0 bases and J by 8 bases, with 14 bases between the two germline ends. This CDR3 spans 15 amino acids. CDR3 sequence: CASSQDRQLRHEQFF. The CDR3 DNA reads as TGCGCCAGCAGCCAAGATCGGCAGCTACGCCATGAGCAGTTCTTC.

The chain couples TRBV7-2 to TRBJ2-2; possibly TRBD1 or TRBD2 for D (6 bases each). The CDR3 is 16 residues long. Germline V gene sequence: CDR1 SGHTA, CDR2 FQGNSA. Trimming pared 5 bases from V and 0 bases from J, leaving 13 bases between. The CDR3 sequence is CASSPVGGTNTGELFF. CDR3 nucleotides: TGTGCCAGCAGCCCAGTGGGGGGCACGAACACCGGGGAGCTGTTTTTT.

This clone was seen once. The chain recombines TRBV5-6 with TRBJ1-2, with D maybe TRBD1 (6 bases). This CDR3 comprises 13 residues. Germline V CDR1 and CDR2: SGHDT, YYEEEE. Trimming shortened V by 2 bases and J by 6 bases, and 11 bases separated the two germline ends. The CDR3 here is CASSFNRVNGYTF. DNA of the CDR3: TGTGCCAGCAGCTTTAACAGGGTAAATGGCTACACCTTC. Filled out from reference TRBV5-6 and TRBJ1-2, the complete variable domain reads DAGVTQSPTHLIKTRGQQVTLRCSPKSGHDTVSWYQQALGQGPQFIFQYYEEEERQRGNFPDRFSGHQFPNYSSELNVNALLLGDSALYLCASSFNRVNGYTFGSGTRLTVV.

J is TRBJ2-1 and V is TRBV11-3; weak D call: TRBD2 (6 bases). The CDR3 has 13 amino acids. Per germline, CDR1 SGHNT and CDR2 YENEEA. V gave up 6 bases and J gave up 10 bases, with 16 bases separating them. The CDR3 bases are TGTGCCAGCAGTGGTGTAGGAGGGGAGGAGCAGTTCTTC. Amino acid sequence: CASSGVGGEEQFF. Variable domain in full (rest from reference TRBV11-3 and TRBJ2-1): EAGVVQSPRYKIIEKKQPVAFWCNPISGHNTLYWYLQNLGQGPELLIRYENEEAVDDSQLPKDRFSAERLKGVDSTLKIQPAELGDSAVYLCASSGVGGEEQFFGPGTRLTVL.

This chain joins TRBV5-1 and TRBJ2-3; 8 bases are a match to TRBD1. V lost 4 bases to trimming and J lost 0 bases; unmatched junction nucleotides: 4. The CDR3 is 15 residues long. Germline V gene data show CDR1 as SGHRS and CDR2 as YFSETQ. Here the CDR3 reads CASSPRTGSTDTQYF. DNA for the CDR3: TGCGCCAGCAGCCCGCGGACAGGGAGCACAGATACGCAGTATTTT.

The chain carries TRBV5-1 and TRBJ1-4; D remains unclear. This CDR3 contains 12 residues. V gave up 4 bases and J gave up 8 bases, with 9 bases separating them. Germline-derived CDR1 and CDR2 are SGHRS and YFSETQ. This CDR3 reads CASSGEREKLFF. In DNA form, the CDR3 reads TGCGCCAGCAGCGGAGAGAGGGAAAAACTGTTTTTT.

The chain couples TRBV5-1 to TRBJ1-2, with 11 positions matching TRBD1. CDR3 length: 15 residues. After removal of 4 bases from V and 1 base from J, the junction contained 3 bases not matched to a gene. Germline-derived CDR1 and CDR2 are SGHRS and YFSETQ. CDR3 in DNA: TGCGCCAGCAGCGGACAGGGGGCCCTTAACTATGGCTACACCTTC. Translating it yields CASSGQGALNYGYTF.

The CDR3 loop is CASPNPRASSYNEQFF. The CDR3 coding sequence is TGTGCCAGCCCTAACCCCCGGGCCTCGTCCTACAATGAGCAGTTCTTC. The rearrangement links TRBV21-1 to TRBJ2-1. TRBV21-1 is an annotated pseudogene. The CDR3 extends over 16 amino acids.

The chain has TRBV14 and TRBJ1-3, with a tentative D call TRBD1 (6 bases). The CDR3 is 19 residues long. V lost 1 base, J lost 0 bases, and 19 bases lay in between. Per germline, CDR1 SGHDN and CDR2 FVKESK. CDR3 bases: TGTGCCAGCAGCCAAGCCCGCCGGGGGGCAAGCAGCTCTGGAAACACCATATATTTT. Its translation: CASSQARRGASSSGNTIYF.

In nucleotides, the CDR3 is TGTGCCAGCAGCTTAATTGGACAGGGGGACTCCTATGGCTACACCTTC. It codes for CASSLIGQGDSYGYTF. The chain has TRBV7-9 and TRBJ1-2; 10 nucleotides agree with TRBD1. Trimming took 2 bases from V and 4 from J; bases not matched to a gene: 7. Germline V CDR1 and CDR2: SEHNR, FQNEAQ (reference sequence). The CDR3 runs 16 residues.

V usage is TRBV27 and J usage is TRBJ1-2; a possible D gene is TRBD1 (6 bases). The CDR3 spans 14 residues. Per germline, CDR1 MNHEY and CDR2 SMNVEV (reference sequence). The germline V and J ends were trimmed by 0 bases and 5 bases, with 10 bases remaining between them. CDR3 region: CASSLSNRVYGYTF. Here the CDR3 DNA reads TGTGCCAGCAGTTTATCGAACAGGGTGTATGGCTACACCTTC.

This sequence joins TRBV10-3 and TRBJ2-7; a possible D gene is TRBD2 (5 bases). The germline gives CDR1 ENHRY, CDR2 SYGVKD. Trimming took 10 bases from V and 6 from J, leaving 10 bases between them. The CDR3 has 10 amino acids. CDR3 bases: TGTGCCACCCAGAGCGGCGAGCAGTACTTC. It encodes CATQSGEQYF.

The chain joins TRBV14 to TRBJ2-7, with 8 bases identical to TRBD1. The germline CDR1 and CDR2 sequences are SGHDN and FVKESK. V trimming: 4 bases; J trimming: 4 bases; junction bases outside the gene matches: 6. The CDR3 sequence is 14 residues long. The CDR3 loop reads CASSPRQGKYEQYF. For the CDR3, the DNA is TGTGCCAGCAGCCCCAGACAGGGGAAATACGAGCAGTACTTC. The full variable domain, completed using reference TRBV14 and TRBJ2-7, is EAGVTQFPSHSVIEKGQTVTLRCDPISGHDNLYWYRRVMGKEIKFLLHFVKESKQDESGMPNNRFLAERTGGTYSTLKVQPAELEDSGVYFCASSPRQGKYEQYFGPGTRLTVT.

The gene calls are TRBV2 and TRBJ2-2, with 7 bases that match TRBD1. This CDR3 contains 13 residues. Per the germline V gene, CDR1 is SNHLY and CDR2 is FYNNEI. V shed 8 bases, J shed 7 bases, and the junction held 7 bases outside the gene matches. As DNA, the CDR3 is TGTGCCAGCGGAGGACAGGTGGGCGGGGAGCTGTTTTTT. This translates into CASGGQVGGELFF.

This clone was detected once. V gene TRBV7-2 combines with J gene TRBJ2-2; D is perhaps TRBD1 or TRBD2 (5 bases each). CDR3 length equals 19 residues. Germline V gene data show CDR1 as SGHTA and CDR2 as FQGNSA. V lost 2 bases, J lost 0 bases, and 19 bases lay in between. In nucleotides, the CDR3 is TGTGCCAGCAGCTTAATTACGGGCTCGGGACGGACGAACACCGGGGAGCTGTTTTTT. It codes for CASSLITGSGRTNTGELFF.

This sequence joins TRBV5-6 and TRBJ1-2; the D gene is possibly TRBD1 (6 bases). Trimming took off 0 bases at V and 4 bases at J, with 16 bases between the two ends. This CDR3 contains 16 residues. Germline V gene lookup returns CDR1 SGHDT and CDR2 YYEEEE. The CDR3 bases are TGTGCCAGCAGCTTGGGAAGCGGGGGCGCAAGCTATGGCTACACCTTC. Residues: CASSLGSGGASYGYTF.

This chain uses TRBV2 with TRBJ2-7; TRBD2 might be the D (5 bases). Trimming shortened V by 7 bases and J by 6 bases, and 19 bases separated the two germline ends. In germline, CDR1 is SNHLY, CDR2 FYNNEI. CDR3 length: 14 residues. The CDR3 nucleotides read TGTGCCAGCACCCGGGGTCCGGTTGAGCCCGAGCAGTACTTC. It yields the protein CASTRGPVEPEQYF.

The V call is TRBV7-8, the J call TRBJ1-4; 7 nucleotides match TRBD1. CDR3 size: 16 residues. The V and J ends lost 5 bases and 7 bases, in that order; junction bases with no gene match: 13. Germline V gene sequence: CDR1 SGHVS, CDR2 FQNEAQ. The CDR3 region has the DNA TGTGCCAGCAGCCCACGACCTACAGGGGTGGGTGAAAAACTGTTTTTT. Translating gives CASSPRPTGVGEKLFF.

This clone appeared a few times. This chain links TRBV19 with TRBJ1-5; a possible D gene is TRBD1 (5 bases). Germline V gene lookup returns CDR1 LNHDA and CDR2 SQIVND (reference sequence). Deletions cut 1 base from V and 1 base from J, with 8 bases between. This CDR3 has 15 residues. DNA for the CDR3: TGTGCCAGTAGTATAGTTGGGGACAGCAATCAGCCCCAGCATTTT. It translates to CASSIVGDSNQPQHF.

CDR3 in DNA: TGTGCCAGTAGTATCGATCAGGCCACTACTGAAGCTTTCTTT. This encodes CASSIDQATTEAFF. The J gene is TRBJ1-1, the V gene TRBV19; no firm D call. This CDR3 contains 14 residues. In germline, CDR1 is LNHDA, CDR2 SQIVND (reference sequence). V was trimmed by 3 bases and J by 5 bases, leaving 13 bases between them.

This sequence joins TRBV9 and TRBJ2-7; D gene unclear. CDR1 SGDLS and CDR2 YYNGEE come from the germline V gene. The CDR3 is 14 amino acids. Between the trimmed V and J ends, which lost 2 bases and 1 base, there was a span of 10 bases. In DNA, the CDR3 is TGTGCCAGCAGCGTCCTGGACCGTTCCTACGAGCAGTACTTC. This sequence encodes CASSVLDRSYEQYF.